The rows below give T cell receptor beta chains drawn from one sample of a study of tumor and adjacent non-tumor tissue in lung cancer. TCRdb reprocessed the multiplex PCR reads with MiXCR, giving one entry per CDR3 protein. The sample lists about 85,000 distinct CDR3 sequences; 61% were seen once. Sequencing was carried out using lung tumor tissue. Every receptor here comes from a man aged 65-85 years with non-small cell lung cancer. The CDR3 runs from the conserved cysteine through the conserved F or W. A D gene is named only where the DNA matches it firmly. Size values are once, few and many counts, or a class for expanded clones, and some rows have none.

j_call d_call v_call clone_size cdr3_nt cdr3_aa
TRBJ2-1 . TRBV29-1 . TGCAGCGTCCAGGAGACCCAGTTCTTC CSVQETQFF
TRBJ2-7 . TRBV27 . TGTGCCAGCAGTTTACCAGGGTACGAGGAGTACTTC CASSLPGYEEYF
TRBJ1-4 . TRBV5-5 many TGTGCCAGCAGTCGGACATTCGCAACTAATGAAAAACTGTTTTTT CASSRTFATNEKLFF
TRBJ1-2 . TRBV6-1 . TGTGACAACACCCGTCGGGCAGGCTATGGCTACACCTTC CDNTRRAGYGYTF
TRBJ1-2 . TRBV6-5 once TGTGCCTCCCGTGGGAACAAAGGGGGCTACACCTTC CASRGNKGGYTF
TRBJ2-5 . TRBV19 many TGTGCCAGTAGTATAGAAGCAGGGGAGACCCAGTACTTC CASSIEAGETQYF
TRBJ2-1 . TRBV6-5 . TGTGTCAGCACAAATTACAGTGAGCAGTTCTTC CVSTNYSEQFF
TRBJ2-1 . TRBV5-5 . TGTGCTAGCCTGCAAGGCTACAATGAGCATTTCTTC CASLQGYNEHFF
TRBJ1-2 . TRBV20-1 few TGCAGTGCTAGAGATTTGAAGGTTGGCTACACCTTC CSARDLKVGYTF
TRBJ2-7 . TRBV11-2 . TGTGCCATCAGCTTAGACAGAAACTACGAGCAGTACTTC CAISLDRNYEQYF